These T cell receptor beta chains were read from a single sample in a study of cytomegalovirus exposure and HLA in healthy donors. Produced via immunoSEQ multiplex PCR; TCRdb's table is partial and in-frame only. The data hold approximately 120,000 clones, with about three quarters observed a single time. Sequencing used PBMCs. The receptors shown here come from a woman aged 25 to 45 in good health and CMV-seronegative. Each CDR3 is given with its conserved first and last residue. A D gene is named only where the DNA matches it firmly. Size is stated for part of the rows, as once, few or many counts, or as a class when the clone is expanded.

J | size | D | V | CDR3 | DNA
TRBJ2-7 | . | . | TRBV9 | CASSASGTSQEQYF | TGTGCCAGCAGCGCCTCAGGGACATCTCAAGAGCAGTACTTC
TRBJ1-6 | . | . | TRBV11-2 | CASSPGGVGGSPLHF | TGTGCCAGCAGCCCTGGGGGGGTAGGAGGTTCACCCCTCCACTTT
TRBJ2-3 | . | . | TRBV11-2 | CASSPQRVSTDTQYF | TGTGCCAGCAGCCCGCAGCGGGTAAGCACAGATACGCAGTATTTT
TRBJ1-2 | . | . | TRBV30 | CAWSGVNYGYTF | TGTGCCTGGAGTGGAGTTAACTATGGCTACACCTTC
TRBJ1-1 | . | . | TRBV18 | CASSPSQSNTEAFF | TGTGCCAGCTCACCATCCCAGTCGAACACTGAAGCTTTCTTT
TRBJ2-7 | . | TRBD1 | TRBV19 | CASSRRDRGSEQYF | TGTGCCAGTAGCCGCCGGGACAGGGGGAGCGAGCAGTACTTC
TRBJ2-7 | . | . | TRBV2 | CASSDPFVLASYEQYF | TGTGCCAGCAGTGACCCATTTGTCCTAGCATCGTACGAGCAGTACTTC
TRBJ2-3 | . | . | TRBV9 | CASSATSTDTQYF | TGTGCCAGCAGCGCGACTAGCACAGATACGCAGTATTTT
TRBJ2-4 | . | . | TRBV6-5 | CASSLDRAKNIQYF | TGTGCCAGCAGTCTCGACAGGGCCAAAAACATTCAGTACTTC
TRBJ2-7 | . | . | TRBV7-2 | CASSLAGVEQYF | TGTGCCAGCAGCTTAGCGGGAGTTGAGCAGTACTTC
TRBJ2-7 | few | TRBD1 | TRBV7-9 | CASSLRSTGGLDEQYF | TGTGCCAGCAGCTTACGATCAACAGGGGGGCTGGACGAGCAGTACTTC
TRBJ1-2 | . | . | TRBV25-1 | CASSESLGLMTDWTF | TGTGCCAGCAGTGAATCGTTGGGCCTAATGACAGATTGGACCTTC
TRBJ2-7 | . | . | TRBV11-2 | CASIPAGSGSPYEQYF | TGTGCCAGCATCCCGGCGGGGTCCGGTTCCCCCTACGAGCAGTACTTC
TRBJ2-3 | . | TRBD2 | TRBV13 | CASTPFGGSGGPTDTQYF | TGTGCCAGCACCCCCTTTGGGGGTAGCGGGGGGCCCACAGATACGCAGTATTTT
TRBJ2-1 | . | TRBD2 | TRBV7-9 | CASSQGTSGYNEQFF | TGTGCCAGCAGCCAGGGGACTAGCGGATACAATGAGCAGTTCTTC
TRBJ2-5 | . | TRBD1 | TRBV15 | CATSRGQGRETQYF | TGTGCCACCAGCAGAGGACAGGGGCGAGAGACCCAGTACTTC
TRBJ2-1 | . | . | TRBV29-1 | CSVGGNARSYNEQFF | TGCAGCGTTGGAGGGAACGCACGCTCCTACAATGAGCAGTTCTTC
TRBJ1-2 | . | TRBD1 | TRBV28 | CASSFTGTGYGYTF | TGTGCCAGCAGTTTTACAGGGACAGGGTATGGCTACACCTTC
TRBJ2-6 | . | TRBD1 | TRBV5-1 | CASSLTGGSGANVLTF | TGCGCCAGCAGCTTGACAGGGGGATCTGGGGCCAACGTCCTGACTTTC
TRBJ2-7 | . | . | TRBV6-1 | CASSVREAYEQYF | TGTGCCAGCAGTGTCAGAGAGGCCTACGAGCAGTACTTC
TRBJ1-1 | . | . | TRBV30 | CAWSDRPNTEAFF | TGTGCCTGGAGTGACAGGCCGAACACTGAAGCTTTCTTT
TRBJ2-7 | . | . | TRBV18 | CASSPRGQAREEQYF | TGTGCCAGCTCACCGCGGGGGCAGGCTCGGGAAGAGCAGTACTTC
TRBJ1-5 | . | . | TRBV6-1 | CASTRGQPQHF | TGTGCCAGCACAAGGGGTCAGCCCCAGCATTTT
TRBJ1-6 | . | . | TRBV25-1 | CASSGPRAGVGNSPLHF | TGTGCCAGCAGTGGTCCCCGGGCGGGGGTAGGGAATTCACCCCTCCACTTT
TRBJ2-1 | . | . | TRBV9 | CASSRAGLGYNEQFF | TGTGCCAGCAGTCGGGCAGGGCTCGGCTACAATGAGCAGTTCTTC
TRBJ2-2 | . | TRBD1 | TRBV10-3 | CAIRSILQGDTGELFF | TGTGCCATCAGATCGATACTACAGGGGGATACCGGGGAGCTGTTTTTT
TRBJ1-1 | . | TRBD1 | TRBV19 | CASSIRGRGLGTEAFF | TGTGCCAGTAGTATCCGGGGAAGGGGGCTGGGCACTGAAGCTTTCTTT
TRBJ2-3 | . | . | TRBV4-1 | CASSQIGLWSDTQYF | TGCGCCAGCAGCCAAATTGGCCTGTGGTCAGATACGCAGTATTTT
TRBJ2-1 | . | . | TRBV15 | CATSRDRSYNEQFF | TGTGCCACCAGCAGAGACCGCTCCTACAATGAGCAGTTCTTC
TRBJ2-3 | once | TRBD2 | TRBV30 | CAWSVGSGVKQYF | TGTGCCTGGAGTGTGGGTAGCGGGGTCAAGCAGTATTTT
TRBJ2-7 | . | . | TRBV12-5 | CASGLVLGGGASYEQYF | TGTGCTAGTGGTTTGGTCCTGGGGGGGGGCGCCTCCTACGAGCAGTACTTC
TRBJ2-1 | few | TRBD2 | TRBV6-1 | CASTGTSTYNEQFF | TGTGCCAGCACCGGGACTAGCACGTACAATGAGCAGTTCTTC
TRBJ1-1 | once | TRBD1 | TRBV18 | CASSPVRQGMGTEAFF | TGTGCCAGCTCACCCGTCCGACAGGGAATGGGCACTGAAGCTTTCTTT
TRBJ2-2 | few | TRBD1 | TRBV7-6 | CASSDRTGIGTGELFF | TGTGCCAGCAGCGATCGGACAGGGATCGGCACCGGGGAGCTGTTTTTT
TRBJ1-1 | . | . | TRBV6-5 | CATADSGWDTEAFF | TGTGCCACCGCGGACAGTGGCTGGGATACTGAAGCTTTCTTT
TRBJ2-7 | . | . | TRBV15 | CATSMGFLEQYF | TGTGCCACCAGCATGGGCTTCCTCGAGCAGTACTTC
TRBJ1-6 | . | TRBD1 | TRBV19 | CASTQGVYNSPLHF | TGTGCCAGTACACAGGGGGTGTATAATTCACCCCTCCACTTT
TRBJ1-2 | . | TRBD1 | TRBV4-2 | CASSQDLAGQAYGYTF | TGTGCCAGCAGCCAAGACTTGGCGGGACAGGCATATGGCTACACCTTC
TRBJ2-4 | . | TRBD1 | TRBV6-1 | CASSGTGTGADIQYF | TGTGCCAGCAGTGGCACCGGGACAGGGGCAGACATTCAGTACTTC
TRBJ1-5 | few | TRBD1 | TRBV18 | CASSSEFRGPSNQPQHF | TGTGCCAGCTCATCAGAGTTCAGGGGGCCCAGCAATCAGCCCCAGCATTTT
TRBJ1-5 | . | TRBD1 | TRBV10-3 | CAISGQGPLSNQPQHF | TGTGCCATCAGTGGACAGGGTCCCCTTAGCAATCAGCCCCAGCATTTT
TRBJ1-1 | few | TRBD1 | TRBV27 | CASSIRDSNTEAFF | TGTGCCAGCAGTATCCGGGACAGTAACACTGAAGCTTTCTTT
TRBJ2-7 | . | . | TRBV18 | CASSPLNYEQYF | TGTGCCAGCTCACCCCTAAATTACGAGCAGTACTTC
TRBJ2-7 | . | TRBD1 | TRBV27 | CASSPDLTGNYEQYF | TGTGCCAGCAGTCCCGATCTGACAGGGAACTACGAGCAGTACTTC
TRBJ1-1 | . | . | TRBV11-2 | CASSLLPAFF | TGTGCCAGCAGCTTACTCCCCGCTTTCTTT
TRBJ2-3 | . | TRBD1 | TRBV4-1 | CASRGPGQGYTDTQYF | TGCGCCAGCAGGGGCCCGGGACAGGGATACACAGATACGCAGTATTTT
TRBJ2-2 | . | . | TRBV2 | CASNRRDTGELFF | TGTGCCAGCAACCGACGGGACACCGGGGAGCTGTTTTTT
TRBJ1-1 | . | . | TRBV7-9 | CASSLVGSNTEAFF | TGTGCCAGCAGCTTAGTCGGTAGTAACACTGAAGCTTTCTTT
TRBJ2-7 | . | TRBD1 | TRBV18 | CASSPGPGQGAYEQYF | TGTGCCAGCTCACCCGGACCGGGACAGGGGGCCTACGAGCAGTACTTC
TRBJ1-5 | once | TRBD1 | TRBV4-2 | CASTLGTGNQPQHF | TGTGCCAGCACACTCGGGACAGGGAATCAGCCCCAGCATTTT
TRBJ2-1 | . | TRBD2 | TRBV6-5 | CASGSRERVMGEQFF | TGTGCCAGCGGGTCGCGGGAGAGGGTTATGGGTGAGCAGTTCTTC
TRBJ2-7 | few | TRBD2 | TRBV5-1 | CASSLYPSGGAYEQYF | TGCGCCAGCAGCTTGTATCCTAGCGGGGGGGCATACGAGCAGTACTTC
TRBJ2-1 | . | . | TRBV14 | CASSQPWGLGGNNEQFF | TGTGCCAGCAGCCAACCCTGGGGCCTTGGGGGGAACAATGAGCAGTTCTTC
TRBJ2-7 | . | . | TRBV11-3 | CASSSAPLVYEQYF | TGTGCCAGCAGCTCTGCGCCCTTAGTCTACGAGCAGTACTTC
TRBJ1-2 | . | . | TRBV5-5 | CASSLVGSGGYTF | TGTGCCAGCAGCTTGGTCGGGTCGGGTGGCTACACCTTC
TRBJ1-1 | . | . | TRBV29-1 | CSVIRGLKTEAFF | TGCAGCGTTATAAGAGGGTTGAAAACTGAAGCTTTCTTT